This entry features one T cell receptor beta chain sequence. This sample was included in a study of blood T cell repertoires in COVID-19. Study context: The analysed material was cDNA or gDNA that came from T cells, B-cell-depleted T cells, or PBMCs.

The CDR3 consists of 15 residues. Germline V lookup: CDR1 SEHNR, CDR2 FQNEAQ (reference sequence). V shed 3 bases, J shed 0 bases, and the junction held 4 bases outside the gene matches. Sequencing was performed with immunoSEQ multiplex PCR; in TCRdb, only in-frame clones are kept and a portion is missing. This table holds about 120,000 clones, 70% to 90% found once. Source material: peripheral blood. The J gene is TRBJ2-5, the V gene TRBV7-9; TRBD2 agrees at 7 bases. The receptor's source is a man in his forties with acute or convalescent COVID-19. CDR3 sequence reads: CASSLAGAYQETQYF. For the CDR3, the DNA is TGTGCCAGCAGCTTGGCGGGAGCGTACCAAGAGACCCAGTACTTC.